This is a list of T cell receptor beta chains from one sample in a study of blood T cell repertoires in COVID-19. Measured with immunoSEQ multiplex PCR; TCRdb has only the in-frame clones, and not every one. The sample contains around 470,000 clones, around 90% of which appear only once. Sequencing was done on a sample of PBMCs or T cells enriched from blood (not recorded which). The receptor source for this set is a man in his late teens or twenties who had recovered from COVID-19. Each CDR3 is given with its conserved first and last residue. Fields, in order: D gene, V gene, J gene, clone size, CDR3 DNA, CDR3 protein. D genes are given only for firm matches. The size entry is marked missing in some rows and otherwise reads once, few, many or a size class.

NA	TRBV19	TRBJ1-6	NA	TGTGCCAGTAGTATAGAAGCGACAACAGGGTTCAATTCACCCCTCCACTTT	CASSIEATTGFNSPLHF
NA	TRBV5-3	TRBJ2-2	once	TGTGCCAGAAGCTTTGCTGGTGCTCGAGGCGGGGAGCTGTTTTTT	CARSFAGARGGELFF
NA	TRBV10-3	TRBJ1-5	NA	TGTGCCATCAGTGAACCCAAGGGGGGGGAGGGCAATCAGCCCCAGCATTTT	CAISEPKGGEGNQPQHF
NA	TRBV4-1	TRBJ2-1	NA	TGCGCCAGCAGCCAAAGTCAGGCTCTTCCGCAGGTGAGGTTCTTC	CASSQSQALPQVRFF
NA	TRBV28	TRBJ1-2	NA	TGTGCCAGCAGCCCCCCCCAGGGCTATGGCTACACCTTC	CASSPPQGYGYTF
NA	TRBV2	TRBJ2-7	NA	TGTGCCAGCGTCATAGGGACTCCGCCGTCCTACGAGCAGTACTTC	CASVIGTPPSYEQYF
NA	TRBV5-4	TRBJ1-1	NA	TGTGCCAGCAGTTCGGTTGAGAACACTGAAGCTTTCTTT	CASSSVENTEAFF
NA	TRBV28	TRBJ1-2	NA	TGTGCCAGCAGTCCGGCAGGGAACTATGGCTACACCTTC	CASSPAGNYGYTF
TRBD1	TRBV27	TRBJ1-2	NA	TGTGCCAGCAGTATGGACAGGGACTATGGCTACACCTTC	CASSMDRDYGYTF
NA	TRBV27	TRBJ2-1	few	TGTGCCAGCAAGTCTATCGGTGAGCAGTTCTTC	CASKSIGEQFF
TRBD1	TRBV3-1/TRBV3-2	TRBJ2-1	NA	TGTGCCAGCAGCCAACAGGGGGTCAGTGAGCAGTTCTTC	CASSQQGVSEQFF
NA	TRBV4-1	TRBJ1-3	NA	TGCGCCAGCAGCCAAGATCGTCGGGACTCCTCTGGAAACACCATATATTTT	CASSQDRRDSSGNTIYF
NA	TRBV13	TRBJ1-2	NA	TGTGCCAGCAGCTTCGGGGAGTCTAACTATGGCTACACCTTC	CASSFGESNYGYTF
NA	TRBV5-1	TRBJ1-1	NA	TGCGCCAGCAGTCTTCAGGGTTTCGATTGGTCGGACACTGAAGCTTTCTTT	CASSLQGFDWSDTEAFF
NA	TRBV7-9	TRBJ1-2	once	TGTGCCAGCAGCTTACCCCCTAGGGGGTTTGACTATGGCTACACCTTC	CASSLPPRGFDYGYTF
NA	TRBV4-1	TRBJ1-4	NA	TGCGCCAGCAGCCAAACGACGGGGAGGGCTGAAAAACTGTTTTTT	CASSQTTGRAEKLFF
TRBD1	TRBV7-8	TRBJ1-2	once	TGTGCCACCTTAAGACGGGACAGGGATAACTATGGCTACACCTTC	CATLRRDRDNYGYTF
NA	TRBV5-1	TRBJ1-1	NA	TGCGCCAGCAGCCAGTCTGGGGCCTTGAACACTGAAGCTTTCTTT	CASSQSGALNTEAFF
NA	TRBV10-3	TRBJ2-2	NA	TGTGCCATCAGTGATTCCGCAGGGATTGCCACCGGGGAGCTGTTTTTT	CAISDSAGIATGELFF
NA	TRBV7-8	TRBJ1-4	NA	TGTGCCAGCAGCCGCAATTCGGGGTCCTCTGAAAAACTGTTTTTT	CASSRNSGSSEKLFF
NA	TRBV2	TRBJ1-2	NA	TGTGCCAGCGTATTGGGACAACCATATGGCTACACCTTC	CASVLGQPYGYTF
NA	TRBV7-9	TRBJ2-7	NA	TGTGCCAGCAGCGCCTCCGGGACTGATTCCTACGAGCAGTACTTC	CASSASGTDSYEQYF
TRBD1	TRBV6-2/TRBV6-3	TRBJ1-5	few	TGTGCCAGCAGTTCGGACAGGGGGCTGGTTAATCAGCCCCAGCATTTT	CASSSDRGLVNQPQHF
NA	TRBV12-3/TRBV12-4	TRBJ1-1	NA	TGTGCCAGCGCCCGGGGGACTGAAGCTTTCTTT	CASARGTEAFF
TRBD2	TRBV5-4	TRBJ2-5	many	TGTGCCAGCAGCACCCGGAGTCGGGGGGGCGAGACCCAGTACTTC	CASSTRSRGGETQYF
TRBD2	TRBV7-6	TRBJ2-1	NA	TGTGCCACAACTCCTCGGGTCGGGGCTAGCGGTTACAATGAGCAGTTCTTC	CATTPRVGASGYNEQFF
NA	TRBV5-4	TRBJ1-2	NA	TGTGCCAGCAGCCACCGTAGGGTGGGGGAGGGCTATGGCTACACCTTC	CASSHRRVGEGYGYTF